This TCR beta chain derives from a study of T cell responses to AZD1222 COVID-19 vaccine. The CDR3 runs to 14 residues. V gave up 2 bases and J gave up 4 bases, with 11 bases separating them. Germline CDR1 MGHRA, CDR2 YSYEKL. The table came from immunoSEQ multiplex PCR; TCRdb's copy has only in-frame clones and leaves some out. This sample has around 95,000 clones; 80% to 95% occur once, and the top ten carry 1.5% to 2%. Points from the study as a whole: Variant regions that are unmutated are reportedly the target of nearly half of spike-specific TCRs. Repertoires were obtained only post-peak T cell response.

As for this clone: The target antigen is unknown.

The clonotype comes from an adult in good health. The material was peripheral blood, obtained on day 0 of AZD1222 vaccination. This sequence joins TRBV4-1 and TRBJ1-2, with a tentative D call TRBD1 (5 bases). As DNA, the CDR3 is TGCGCCAGCAGCCAAACCACGACAGTCTATGGCTACACCTTC. Residues: CASSQTTTVYGYTF.